This T cell receptor beta chain comes out of a study of shared clonotypes between healthy human individuals. This clone was counted a few times. The method was immunoSEQ multiplex PCR; TCRdb's version includes in-frame clones alone and lacks a portion of them. Here the sample spans 300,000 to 400,000 clones, about nine tenths being singletons. Unmatched junction bases numbered 6, after V lost 2 bases and J lost 3 bases. Germline V gene sequence: CDR1 GTSNPN, CDR2 SVGIG (reference sequence). The CDR3 sequence is 14 residues long. The TCR comes from a man younger than 30 in good health. Sequenced: memory CD8+ T cells sorted from blood. The subset is: CD45RO+ cells pooled with CCR7-negative TemRA cells. The chain is built from TRBV30 and TRBJ1-1, with TRBD1 matching 7 bases. CDR3 nucleotides: TGTGCCTGGAGTTGGGACAGCGGATACACTGAAGCTTTCTTT. Translated: CAWSWDSGYTEAFF.